This is a list of T cell receptor beta chains from one sample in a study of T-cell reconstitution after alpha-beta-depleted transplantation in children. MiXCR, run by TCRdb on the PCR reads, gives a single entry per CDR3 protein. The sample lists 530,000 or so distinct CDR3 sequences, 25% to 30% occurring once. Sequencing used PBMCs, obtained before TCRalphabeta/CD19-depleted stem cell transplant. These receptors all stem from a boy younger than two with Wiskott-Aldrich syndrome, due to receive a stem cell transplant. CDR3s include the opening cysteine and the closing phenylalanine or tryptophan. D genes are given only for firm matches. The size entry is marked missing in some rows and otherwise reads once, few, many or a size class.

clone_size: few; d_call: NA; j_call: TRBJ2-2; v_call: TRBV5-1; cdr3_nt: TGCGCCAGCGGGCGGAGGGGTCCGAACACCGGGGAGCTGTTTTTT; cdr3_aa: CASGRRGPNTGELFF
clone_size: NA; d_call: NA; j_call: TRBJ1-2; v_call: TRBV6-2/TRBV6-3; cdr3_nt: TGTGCCAGCAGAACTTTGTTATTTCGACGGCCCTTAAGTGGTGGCTACACCTTC; cdr3_aa: CASRTLLFRRPLSGGYTF
clone_size: few; d_call: NA; j_call: TRBJ1-3; v_call: TRBV20-1; cdr3_nt: TGCAGTGCTAGCCCGATAAGGAGTACTGGAAACACCATATATTTT; cdr3_aa: CSASPIRSTGNTIYF
clone_size: NA; d_call: NA; j_call: TRBJ2-5; v_call: TRBV12-3/TRBV12-4; cdr3_nt: TGTGCCACCAGGTCCCAGCCTGTGGAGACCCAGTACTTC; cdr3_aa: CATRSQPVETQYF
clone_size: once; d_call: TRBD2; j_call: TRBJ2-3; v_call: TRBV6-2/TRBV6-3; cdr3_nt: TGTGCCAGCGGTTACTCGGGTTTAGCGGGATGGGCAGATACGCAGTATTTT; cdr3_aa: CASGYSGLAGWADTQYF
clone_size: few; d_call: TRBD1; j_call: TRBJ1-2; v_call: TRBV7-9; cdr3_nt: TGTGCCAGCAGCCAGACAGGGGCGCACTATGGCTACACCTTC; cdr3_aa: CASSQTGAHYGYTF
clone_size: few; d_call: NA; j_call: TRBJ2-3; v_call: TRBV24-1; cdr3_nt: TGTGCCACATCCGGACCAGGCACAGATACGCAGTATTTT; cdr3_aa: CATSGPGTDTQYF
clone_size: few; d_call: TRBD1; j_call: TRBJ2-5; v_call: TRBV9; cdr3_nt: TGTGCCAGCAGCGTAGGGACAGGAGAAGAGACCCAGTACTTC; cdr3_aa: CASSVGTGEETQYF
clone_size: few; d_call: NA; j_call: TRBJ2-3; v_call: TRBV20-1; cdr3_nt: TGCAGTGCTAGAGGGGCCTCCGGAGCGATCCGCACAGATACGCAGTATTTT; cdr3_aa: CSARGASGAIRTDTQYF
clone_size: few; d_call: TRBD2; j_call: TRBJ2-2; v_call: TRBV12-3/TRBV12-4; cdr3_nt: TGTGCCAGCAGAAGAGGGGAGGGGACCGGGGAGCTGTTTTTT; cdr3_aa: CASRRGEGTGELFF
clone_size: NA; d_call: TRBD2; j_call: TRBJ2-1; v_call: TRBV7-2; cdr3_nt: TGTGCCAGCAGCTTTAACGGGAGGGGGGGCAATGAGCAGTTCTTC; cdr3_aa: CASSFNGRGGNEQFF
clone_size: few; d_call: NA; j_call: TRBJ2-7; v_call: TRBV5-1; cdr3_nt: TGCGCCAGCAGCTTGAGGGTTTACTCAGGCGAGCAGTACTTC; cdr3_aa: CASSLRVYSGEQYF
clone_size: few; d_call: NA; j_call: TRBJ2-7; v_call: TRBV20-1; cdr3_nt: TGCAGTGCTAGAGATCCCCTCGATAGCGGCGAGCAGTACTTC; cdr3_aa: CSARDPLDSGEQYF
clone_size: NA; d_call: TRBD1; j_call: TRBJ2-7; v_call: TRBV10-1; cdr3_nt: TGCGCCAGCAGTGAGTCGGGACAGGGGACCAACGAGCAGTACTTC; cdr3_aa: CASSESGQGTNEQYF
clone_size: NA; d_call: NA; j_call: TRBJ1-1; v_call: TRBV29-1; cdr3_nt: TGCAGCGGGTTTAACACTGAAGCTTTCTTT; cdr3_aa: CSGFNTEAFF
clone_size: few; d_call: NA; j_call: TRBJ1-5; v_call: TRBV12-3/TRBV12-4; cdr3_nt: TGTGCCAGCAGTTTAGTGTCCGGAGCCAATCAGCCCCAGCATTTT; cdr3_aa: CASSLVSGANQPQHF
clone_size: few; d_call: TRBD1; j_call: TRBJ1-4; v_call: TRBV4-1; cdr3_nt: TGCGCCAGCAGCCAAGGGGACAGGGATACTGAAAAACTGTTTTTT; cdr3_aa: CASSQGDRDTEKLFF
clone_size: NA; d_call: TRBD2; j_call: TRBJ2-1; v_call: TRBV7-9; cdr3_nt: TGTGCCAGCAGCTTGCCCGGGACTAGCAAGTTCTTC; cdr3_aa: CASSLPGTSKFF
clone_size: few; d_call: TRBD1; j_call: TRBJ2-3; v_call: TRBV3-1; cdr3_nt: TGTGCCAGCAGCCTTTACGAGGGGGCGCAACTCGCAGATACGCAGTATTTT; cdr3_aa: CASSLYEGAQLADTQYF
clone_size: NA; d_call: TRBD2; j_call: TRBJ2-1; v_call: TRBV20-1; cdr3_nt: TGCAGTGGGGGACTAGCGGGCAATGAGCAGTTCTTC; cdr3_aa: CSGGLAGNEQFF
clone_size: few; d_call: NA; j_call: TRBJ2-1; v_call: TRBV7-3; cdr3_nt: TGTGCCAGCAGCCCTTCTGGAGGTTTTGAGCAGTTCTTC; cdr3_aa: CASSPSGGFEQFF
clone_size: few; d_call: NA; j_call: TRBJ2-2; v_call: TRBV20-1; cdr3_nt: TGCAGTGCTAGTAACGTCGGGAACACCGGGGAGCTGTTTTTT; cdr3_aa: CSASNVGNTGELFF
clone_size: NA; d_call: TRBD2; j_call: TRBJ2-7; v_call: TRBV28; cdr3_nt: TGTGCCAGCAGTCGAGGACGGGGGGCCTACGAGCAGTACTTC; cdr3_aa: CASSRGRGAYEQYF
clone_size: NA; d_call: TRBD1; j_call: TRBJ2-2; v_call: TRBV14; cdr3_nt: TGTGCCAGCAGCCACCTAGACAGGGGGCACACCGGGGAGCTGTTTTTT; cdr3_aa: CASSHLDRGHTGELFF
clone_size: few; d_call: NA; j_call: TRBJ2-3; v_call: TRBV20-1; cdr3_nt: TGCAGTGCCTCATCCGATACGCAGTATTTT; cdr3_aa: CSASSDTQYF
clone_size: few; d_call: NA; j_call: TRBJ2-7; v_call: TRBV5-1; cdr3_nt: TGCGCCAGCAGCTTGTTCGGGGGGCCTTCCTACGAGCAGTACTTC; cdr3_aa: CASSLFGGPSYEQYF
clone_size: NA; d_call: TRBD1; j_call: TRBJ2-2; v_call: TRBV10-3; cdr3_nt: TGTGCCATCAGTGACGGCAGGGGGTGGACCGGGGAGCTGTTTTTT; cdr3_aa: CAISDGRGWTGELFF
clone_size: few; d_call: NA; j_call: TRBJ2-7; v_call: TRBV10-3; cdr3_nt: TGTGCCATCAAGGTCTCTTCGGGGTTGATGTGGTGGGAGCAGTACTTC; cdr3_aa: CAIKVSSGLMWWEQYF
clone_size: NA; d_call: NA; j_call: TRBJ2-7; v_call: TRBV10-3; cdr3_nt: TGTGCCATCATAGGGTTTAGCTCCTACGAGCAGTACTTC; cdr3_aa: CAIIGFSSYEQYF
clone_size: NA; d_call: NA; j_call: TRBJ1-1; v_call: TRBV28; cdr3_nt: TGTGCCAGCAGTTTAGAGGGGAGAAAGACTGAAGCTTTCTTT; cdr3_aa: CASSLEGRKTEAFF
clone_size: NA; d_call: NA; j_call: TRBJ2-1; v_call: TRBV5-1; cdr3_nt: TGCGCCAGCACCTTGGTGGACAGTCGCAATGAGCAGTTCTTC; cdr3_aa: CASTLVDSRNEQFF
clone_size: NA; d_call: NA; j_call: TRBJ2-5; v_call: TRBV18; cdr3_nt: TGTGCCAGCTCACCAGATACGGGACAAGAGACCCAGTACTTC; cdr3_aa: CASSPDTGQETQYF
clone_size: NA; d_call: NA; j_call: TRBJ2-7; v_call: TRBV29-1; cdr3_nt: TGCAGCGTTAGCCGCGCAGGGGACTCCTACGAGCAGTACTTC; cdr3_aa: CSVSRAGDSYEQYF
clone_size: NA; d_call: NA; j_call: TRBJ1-6; v_call: TRBV9; cdr3_nt: TGTGCCAGCAGCGTATCGGGGGCGCCCTATAATTCACCCCTCCACTTT; cdr3_aa: CASSVSGAPYNSPLHF
clone_size: NA; d_call: TRBD1; j_call: TRBJ2-7; v_call: TRBV24-1; cdr3_nt: TGTGCCACCAGTGATCCACGACGGGACAGGGGGGAAGAGCAGTACTTC; cdr3_aa: CATSDPRRDRGEEQYF
clone_size: NA; d_call: TRBD2; j_call: TRBJ2-4; v_call: TRBV20-1; cdr3_nt: TGCAGTGCTAGAATGGCGGGAGGGCCTCAAAACATTCAGTACTTC; cdr3_aa: CSARMAGGPQNIQYF
clone_size: NA; d_call: NA; j_call: TRBJ2-3; v_call: TRBV4-1; cdr3_nt: TGCGCCAGCAGCCCCCTCCCAGCGGGCCCTAGCACAGATACGCAGTATTTT; cdr3_aa: CASSPLPAGPSTDTQYF
clone_size: many; d_call: TRBD1; j_call: TRBJ2-2; v_call: TRBV7-2; cdr3_nt: TGTGCCAGCAGCCTGGGCCGACAGGGGGTAATCGGGGAGCTGTTTTTT; cdr3_aa: CASSLGRQGVIGELFF
clone_size: NA; d_call: TRBD1; j_call: TRBJ2-7; v_call: TRBV6-2/TRBV6-3; cdr3_nt: TGTGCCAGCAGTTACCACAGGGACAGGGGAAACTACGAGCAGTACTTC; cdr3_aa: CASSYHRDRGNYEQYF
clone_size: NA; d_call: NA; j_call: TRBJ2-1; v_call: TRBV5-1; cdr3_nt: TGCGCCAGCAGCTTGTTCGCCCCACGGGAGAGGGGTGACAATGAGCAGTTCTTC; cdr3_aa: CASSLFAPRERGDNEQFF
clone_size: NA; d_call: NA; j_call: TRBJ2-3; v_call: TRBV5-1; cdr3_nt: TGCGCCAGTGGAGGAGGTCTACCAAGCACAGATACGCAGTATTTT; cdr3_aa: CASGGGLPSTDTQYF
clone_size: NA; d_call: TRBD2; j_call: TRBJ2-7; v_call: TRBV12-3/TRBV12-4; cdr3_nt: TGTGCCAGCAGTTTGTATTCCGCGCCGGGGGGTATCGAGCAGTACTTC; cdr3_aa: CASSLYSAPGGIEQYF
clone_size: few; d_call: NA; j_call: TRBJ2-4; v_call: TRBV21-1; cdr3_nt: TGTGCCAGCATTGTGCCGGGACAGGTCCGCTTC; cdr3_aa: CASIVPGQVRF
clone_size: few; d_call: NA; j_call: TRBJ2-2; v_call: TRBV5-1; cdr3_nt: TGCGCCAGCAGCTGGGCGACGGACACCGGGGAGCTGTTTTTT; cdr3_aa: CASSWATDTGELFF
clone_size: few; d_call: NA; j_call: TRBJ2-1; v_call: TRBV29-1; cdr3_nt: TGCAGCGTTGACCCCCAGGGCAATGAGCAGTTCTTC; cdr3_aa: CSVDPQGNEQFF
clone_size: NA; d_call: TRBD2; j_call: TRBJ2-1; v_call: TRBV7-2; cdr3_nt: TGTGCCAGCAGCCCCCTAGCGGGAGTCAATGAGCAGTTCTTC; cdr3_aa: CASSPLAGVNEQFF
clone_size: NA; d_call: NA; j_call: TRBJ2-2; v_call: TRBV27; cdr3_nt: TGTGCCAGCAGTTTAGTGGGCTATCCAACCGGGGAGCTGTTTTTT; cdr3_aa: CASSLVGYPTGELFF
clone_size: many; d_call: TRBD2; j_call: TRBJ2-1; v_call: TRBV5-1; cdr3_nt: TGCGCCAGCAGCTTGGGGCTAGCGGGGGGGGATGAGCAGTTCTTC; cdr3_aa: CASSLGLAGGDEQFF
clone_size: NA; d_call: NA; j_call: TRBJ2-5; v_call: TRBV3-1; cdr3_nt: TGTGCCAGCAGCCAACCCGGGCCTAGAGTTGGGACCCAGTACTTC; cdr3_aa: CASSQPGPRVGTQYF